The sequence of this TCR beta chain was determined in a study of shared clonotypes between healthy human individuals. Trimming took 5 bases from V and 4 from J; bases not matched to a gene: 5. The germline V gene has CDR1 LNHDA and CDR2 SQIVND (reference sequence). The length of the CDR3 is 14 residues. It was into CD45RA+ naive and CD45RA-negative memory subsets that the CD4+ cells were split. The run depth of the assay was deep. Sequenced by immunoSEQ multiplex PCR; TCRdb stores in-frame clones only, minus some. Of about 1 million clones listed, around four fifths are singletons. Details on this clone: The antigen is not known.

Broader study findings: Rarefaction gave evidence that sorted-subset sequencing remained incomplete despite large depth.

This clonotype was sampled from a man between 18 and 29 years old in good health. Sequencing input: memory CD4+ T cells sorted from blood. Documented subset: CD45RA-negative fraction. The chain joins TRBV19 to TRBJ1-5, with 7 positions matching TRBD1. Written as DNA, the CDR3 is TGTGCCAGTAGTCCGGGACAGATTAATCAGCCCCAGCATTTT. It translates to CASSPGQINQPQHF.